The clone carrying this T cell receptor beta chain was counted at least ten times. Its specificity is unknown. After removal of 6 bases from V and 8 bases from J, the junction contained 9 bases not matched to a gene. Germline CDR1 is DFQATT and CDR2 is SNEGSKA (reference sequence). The CDR3 is 15 amino acids. This entry belongs to a study of regulatory T cells in long-lasting Graves disease. Whole-study context: For under 3 months, newly diagnosed Graves' patients had been taking antithyroid drugs. Study outcomes and limitations: TRBV28, TRBJ1-2 and TRBJ2-5 were favored in persistent disease. Patients whose Graves' disease persisted exhibited lower TCR diversity than those newly diagnosed.

For TCR beta, libraries came from iRepertoire HTBI primers and Arm-PCR of CDR3 regions. TCRdb fed the multiplex PCR reads into MiXCR, producing one record per CDR3 protein. The sample includes about 540,000 distinct CDR3 sequences, about 14% of them seen just once. Sample time point: newly diagnosed GD, antithyroid drugs for less than 3 months. The TCR library was made from RNA that had been extracted from PBMCs in TRIzol. These data are also associated with another study on T cells in Graves' hyperthyroidism and ophthalmopathy. That report notes: Using the HTBI primer set, a first-round RT-PCR was run on the TCR CDR3.

Here the sequenced sample was peripheral blood mononuclear cells (PBMCs), taken at new diagnosis, from a patient treated with antithyroid drugs. The sequence derives from a man aged 25 to 40 with Graves disease. The rearrangement uses TRBV20-1 and TRBJ2-1; 14 positions agree with TRBD2. CDR3 in amino acids: CSAQSGTSGSYEQFF. The CDR3 bases are TGCAGTGCCCAAAGCGGGACTAGCGGGAGCTATGAGCAGTTCTTC.